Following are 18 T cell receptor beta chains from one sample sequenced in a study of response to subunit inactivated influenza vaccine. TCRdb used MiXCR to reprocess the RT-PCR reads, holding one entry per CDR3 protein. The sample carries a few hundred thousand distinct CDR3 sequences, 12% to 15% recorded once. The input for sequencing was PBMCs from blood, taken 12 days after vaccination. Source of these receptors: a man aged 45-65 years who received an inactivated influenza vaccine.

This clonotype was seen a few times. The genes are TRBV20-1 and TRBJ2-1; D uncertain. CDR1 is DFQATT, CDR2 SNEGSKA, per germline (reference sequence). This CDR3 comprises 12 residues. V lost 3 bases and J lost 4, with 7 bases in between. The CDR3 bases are TGCAGTGCTAGCCGAACGTACAATGAGCAGTTCTTC. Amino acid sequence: CSASRTYNEQFF.

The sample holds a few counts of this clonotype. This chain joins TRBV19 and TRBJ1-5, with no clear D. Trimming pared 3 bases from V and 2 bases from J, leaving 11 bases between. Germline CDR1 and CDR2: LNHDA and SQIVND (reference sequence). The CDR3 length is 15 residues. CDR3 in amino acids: CASSMWGIGNQPQHF. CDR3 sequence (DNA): TGTGCCAGTAGTATGTGGGGTATTGGCAATCAGCCCCAGCATTTT.

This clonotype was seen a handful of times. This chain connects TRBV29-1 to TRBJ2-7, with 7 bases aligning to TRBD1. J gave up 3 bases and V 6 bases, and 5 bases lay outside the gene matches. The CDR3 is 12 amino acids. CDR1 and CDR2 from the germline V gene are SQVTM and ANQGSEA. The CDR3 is CSVTGTDYEQYF. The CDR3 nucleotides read TGCAGCGTGACCGGGACAGACTACGAGCAGTACTTC.

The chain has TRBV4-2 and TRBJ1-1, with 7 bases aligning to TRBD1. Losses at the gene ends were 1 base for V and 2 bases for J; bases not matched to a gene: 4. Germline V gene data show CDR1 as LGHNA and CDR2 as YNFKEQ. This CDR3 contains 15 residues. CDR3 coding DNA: TGTGCCAGCAGCCAAGGACAGGGAGTAAACACTGAAGCTTTCTTT. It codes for CASSQGQGVNTEAFF.

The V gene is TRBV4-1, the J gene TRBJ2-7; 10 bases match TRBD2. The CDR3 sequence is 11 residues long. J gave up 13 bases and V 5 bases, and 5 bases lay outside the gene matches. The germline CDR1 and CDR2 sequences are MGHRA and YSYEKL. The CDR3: CASSDGTSVYF. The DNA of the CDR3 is TGCGCCAGCAGCGACGGGACTAGCGTCTACTTC.

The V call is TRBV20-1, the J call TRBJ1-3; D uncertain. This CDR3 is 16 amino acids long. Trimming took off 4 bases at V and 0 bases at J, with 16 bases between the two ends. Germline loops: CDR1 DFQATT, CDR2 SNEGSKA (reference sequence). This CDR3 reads CSAMTPLQSSGNTIYF. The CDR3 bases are TGCAGTGCTATGACACCACTCCAGAGCTCTGGAAACACCATATATTTT.

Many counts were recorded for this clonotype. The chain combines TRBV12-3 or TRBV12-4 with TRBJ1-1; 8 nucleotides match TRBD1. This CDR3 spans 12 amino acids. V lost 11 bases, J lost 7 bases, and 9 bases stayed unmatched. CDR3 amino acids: CAGRQGSGEAFF. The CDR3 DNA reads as TGTGCCGGAAGACAGGGGTCAGGTGAAGCTTTCTTT.

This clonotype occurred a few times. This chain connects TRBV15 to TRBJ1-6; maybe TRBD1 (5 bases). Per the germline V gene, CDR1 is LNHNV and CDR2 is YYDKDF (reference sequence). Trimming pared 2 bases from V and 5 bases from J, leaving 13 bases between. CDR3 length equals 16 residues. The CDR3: CATSRSLGPDNSPLHF. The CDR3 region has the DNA TGTGCCACCAGCAGAAGTTTGGGACCGGATAATTCACCCCTCCACTTT. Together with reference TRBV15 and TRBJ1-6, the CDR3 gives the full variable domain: DAMVIQNPRYQVTQFGKPVTLSCSQTLNHNVMYWYQQKSSQAPKLLFHYYDKDFNNEADTPDNFQSRRPNTSFCFLDIRSPGLGDTAMYLCATSRSLGPDNSPLHFGNGTRLTVT.

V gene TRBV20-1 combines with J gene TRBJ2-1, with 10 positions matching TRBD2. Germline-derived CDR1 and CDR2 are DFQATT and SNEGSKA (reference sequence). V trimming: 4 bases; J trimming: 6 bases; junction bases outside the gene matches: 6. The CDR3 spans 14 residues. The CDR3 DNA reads TGCAGTGCTACTCTAGCGGGAGTATCCAATGAGCAGTTCTTC. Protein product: CSATLAGVSNEQFF.

CDR3 in amino acids: CASSPEYF. The CDR3 DNA reads as TGTGCCAGCAGCCCAGAGTACTTC. V usage is TRBV11-3 and J usage is TRBJ2-5; D gene ambiguous. Trimming pared 5 bases from V and 12 bases from J, leaving 4 bases between. Germline V gene data show CDR1 as SGHNT and CDR2 as YENEEA. CDR3 length equals 8 residues.

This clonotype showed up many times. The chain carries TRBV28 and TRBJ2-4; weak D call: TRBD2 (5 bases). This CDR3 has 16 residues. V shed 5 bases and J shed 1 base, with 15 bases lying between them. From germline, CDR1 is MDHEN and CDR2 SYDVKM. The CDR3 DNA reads TGTGCCAGCAGTCCCACTAGATCAGTGGCCAAAAACATTCAGTACTTC. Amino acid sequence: CASSPTRSVAKNIQYF.

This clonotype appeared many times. Here the CDR3 reads CASSQGGRGAFF. The CDR3 bases are TGTGCCAGCAGCCAAGGGGGACGAGGAGCTTTCTTT. This chain uses TRBV3-1 with TRBJ1-1; D is perhaps TRBD1 (5 bases). CDR1 and CDR2 from the germline V gene are LGHDT and YNNKEL (reference sequence). This CDR3 has 12 amino acids. V dropped 1 base and J dropped 10 bases, with 10 bases sitting between them. Filled out from reference TRBV3-1 and TRBJ1-1, the complete variable domain reads DTAVSQTPKYLVTQMGNDKSIKCEQNLGHDTMYWYKQDSKKFLKIMFSYNNKELIINETVPNRFSPKSPDKAHLNLHINSLELGDSAVYFCASSQGGRGAFFGQGTRLTVV.

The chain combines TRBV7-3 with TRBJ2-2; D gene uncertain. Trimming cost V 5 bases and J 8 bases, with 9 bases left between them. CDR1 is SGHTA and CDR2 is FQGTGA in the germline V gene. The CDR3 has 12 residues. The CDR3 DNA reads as TGTGCCAGCAGCCCGGACCGAGGGGAGCTGTTTTTT. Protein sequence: CASSPDRGELFF.

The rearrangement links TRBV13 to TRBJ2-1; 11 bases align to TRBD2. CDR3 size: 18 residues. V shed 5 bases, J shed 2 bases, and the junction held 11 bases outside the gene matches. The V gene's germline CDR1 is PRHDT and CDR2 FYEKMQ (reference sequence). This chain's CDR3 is CASSPETLAGGAYNEQFF. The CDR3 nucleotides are TGTGCCAGCAGCCCCGAAACCTTAGCGGGAGGGGCCTACAATGAGCAGTTCTTC.

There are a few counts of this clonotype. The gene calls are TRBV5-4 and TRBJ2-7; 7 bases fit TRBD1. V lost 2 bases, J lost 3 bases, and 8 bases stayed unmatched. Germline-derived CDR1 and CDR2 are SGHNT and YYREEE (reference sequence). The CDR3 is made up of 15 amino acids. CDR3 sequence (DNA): TGTGCCAGCAGCTTAACCGGGACAGAGAGCTACGAGCAGTACTTC. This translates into CASSLTGTESYEQYF.

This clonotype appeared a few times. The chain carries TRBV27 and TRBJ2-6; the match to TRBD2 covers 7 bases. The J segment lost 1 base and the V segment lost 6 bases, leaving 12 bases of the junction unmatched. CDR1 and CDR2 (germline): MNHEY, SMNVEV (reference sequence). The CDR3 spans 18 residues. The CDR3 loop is CASRPAGWALSGANVLTF. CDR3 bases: TGTGCCAGCAGACCAGCGGGATGGGCCCTTTCTGGGGCCAACGTCCTGACTTTC.

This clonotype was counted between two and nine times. CDR3 loop: CASSYRDGYQPQHF. Here the CDR3 DNA reads TGTGCCAGCAGTTACCGGGACGGTTATCAGCCCCAGCATTTT. The genes are TRBV6-2 or TRBV6-3 and TRBJ1-5; D possibly corresponds to TRBD1 (5 bases). The CDR3 runs 14 residues. Germline CDR1 and CDR2: MNHEY and SVGEGT. Trimming stripped 2 bases from V and 5 bases from J, with 10 bases between.

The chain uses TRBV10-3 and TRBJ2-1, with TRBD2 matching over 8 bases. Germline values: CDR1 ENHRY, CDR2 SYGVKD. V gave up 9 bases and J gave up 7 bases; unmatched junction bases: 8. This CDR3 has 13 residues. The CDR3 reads CAIGREASNEQFF. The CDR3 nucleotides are TGTGCCATAGGGCGGGAGGCCAGTAATGAGCAGTTCTTC.